This record looks at one TCR beta chain sequence and its context. The sample is drawn from a study of blood T cell repertoires in COVID-19. Study information: The analysed material was cDNA or gDNA that came from T cells, B-cell-depleted T cells, or PBMCs.

The repertoire was sequenced with immunoSEQ multiplex PCR; TCRdb's copy has only in-frame clones and lacks some. Of 150,000 to 200,000 clones listed, roughly four fifths are singletons. The germline CDR1 and CDR2 sequences are LNHDA and SQIVND (reference sequence). Deletions cut 3 bases from V and 10 bases from J, with 14 bases between. The CDR3 is made up of 13 amino acids. The sample comprised peripheral blood. This chain connects TRBV19 to TRBJ2-3, with a possible D match to TRBD2 (5 bases). The source is a human donor in a cohort sampled during active COVID-19. CDR3 nucleotide sequence: TGTGCCAGTAGTATGAGGGCGGGCGGCGCGCAGTATTTT. As protein: CASSMRAGGAQYF.